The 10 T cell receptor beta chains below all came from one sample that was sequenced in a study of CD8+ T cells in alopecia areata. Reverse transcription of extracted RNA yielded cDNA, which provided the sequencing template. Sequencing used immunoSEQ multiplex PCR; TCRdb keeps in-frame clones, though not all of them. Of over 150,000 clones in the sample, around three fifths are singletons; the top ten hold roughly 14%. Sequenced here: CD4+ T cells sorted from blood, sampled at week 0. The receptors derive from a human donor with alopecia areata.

The CDR3 bases are TGCAGCGTTGGCGCGGGGGAGAACACTGAAGCTTTCTTT. Translating it yields CSVGAGENTEAFF. The gene calls are TRBV29-1 and TRBJ1-1, with D perhaps matching TRBD1 (5 bases). Germline assignment: CDR1 SQVTM and CDR2 ANQGSEA. The CDR3 runs to 13 residues. Deletions cut 4 bases from V and 1 base from J, with 10 bases between.

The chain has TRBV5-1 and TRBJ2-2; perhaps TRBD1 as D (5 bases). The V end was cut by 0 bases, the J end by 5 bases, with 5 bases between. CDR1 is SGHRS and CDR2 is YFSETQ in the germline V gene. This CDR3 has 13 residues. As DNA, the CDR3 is TGCGCCAGCAGCTTGGCAGGGACCGGGGAGCTGTTTTTT. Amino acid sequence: CASSLAGTGELFF. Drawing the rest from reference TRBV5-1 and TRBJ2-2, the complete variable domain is KAGVTQTPRYLIKTRGQQVTLSCSPISGHRSVSWYQQTPGQGLQFLFEYFSETQRNKGNFPGRFSGRQFSNSRSEMNVSTLELGDSALYLCASSLAGTGELFFGEGSRLTVL.

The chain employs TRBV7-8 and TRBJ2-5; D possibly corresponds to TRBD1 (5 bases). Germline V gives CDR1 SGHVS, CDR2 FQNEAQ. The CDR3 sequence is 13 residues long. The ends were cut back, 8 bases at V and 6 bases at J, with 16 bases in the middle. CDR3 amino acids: CASRQLAEKTQYF. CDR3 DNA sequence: TGTGCCAGCCGACAGTTGGCGGAGAAGACCCAGTACTTC.

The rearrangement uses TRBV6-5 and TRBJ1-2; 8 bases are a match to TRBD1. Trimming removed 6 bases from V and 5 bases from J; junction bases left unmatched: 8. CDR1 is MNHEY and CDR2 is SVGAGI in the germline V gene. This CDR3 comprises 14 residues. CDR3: CASSRDRGGYGYTF. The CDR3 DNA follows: TGTGCCAGCAGCCGAGACAGGGGAGGATATGGCTACACCTTC.

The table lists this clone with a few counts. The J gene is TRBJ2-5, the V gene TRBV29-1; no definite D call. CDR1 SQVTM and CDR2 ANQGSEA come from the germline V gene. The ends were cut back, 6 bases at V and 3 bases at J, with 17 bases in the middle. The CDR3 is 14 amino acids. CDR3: CSVRPVPSEETQYF. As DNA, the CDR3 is TGCAGCGTACGGCCGGTTCCATCAGAAGAGACCCAGTACTTC.

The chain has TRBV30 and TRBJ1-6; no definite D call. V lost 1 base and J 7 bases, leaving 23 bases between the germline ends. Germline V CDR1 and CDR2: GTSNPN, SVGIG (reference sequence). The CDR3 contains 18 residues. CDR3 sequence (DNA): TGTGCCTGGAGTGGTTCTCCAAGTCCAGCAATAGGAAATTCACCCCTCCACTTT. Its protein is CAWSGSPSPAIGNSPLHF.

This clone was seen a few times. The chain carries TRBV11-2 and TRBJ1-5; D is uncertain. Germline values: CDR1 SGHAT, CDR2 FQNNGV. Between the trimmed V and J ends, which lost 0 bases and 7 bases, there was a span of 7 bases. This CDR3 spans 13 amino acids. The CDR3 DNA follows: TGTGCCAGCAGCTTAGAACGGGGACAGCCCCAGCATTTT. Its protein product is CASSLERGQPQHF.

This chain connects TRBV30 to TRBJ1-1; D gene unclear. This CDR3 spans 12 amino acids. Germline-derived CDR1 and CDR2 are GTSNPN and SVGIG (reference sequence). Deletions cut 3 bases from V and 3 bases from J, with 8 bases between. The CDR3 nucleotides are TGTGCCTGGAGATTTCCTCACACTGAAGCTTTCTTT. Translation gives CAWRFPHTEAFF.

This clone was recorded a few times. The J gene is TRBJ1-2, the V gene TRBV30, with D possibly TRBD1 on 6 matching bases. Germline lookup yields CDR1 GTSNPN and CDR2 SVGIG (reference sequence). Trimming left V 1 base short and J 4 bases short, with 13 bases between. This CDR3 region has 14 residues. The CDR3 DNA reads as TGTGCCTGGAGTGCAAATTCGGGGGCCTATGGCTACACCTTC. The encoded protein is CAWSANSGAYGYTF.

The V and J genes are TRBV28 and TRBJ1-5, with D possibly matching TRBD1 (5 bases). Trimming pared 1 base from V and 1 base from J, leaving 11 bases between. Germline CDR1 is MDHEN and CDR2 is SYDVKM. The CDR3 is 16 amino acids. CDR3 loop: CASSLLGRMSNQPQHF. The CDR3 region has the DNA TGTGCCAGCAGTTTATTGGGGCGTATGAGCAATCAGCCCCAGCATTTT.